The 19 T cell receptor beta chains given below trace back to one sample, sequenced in a study of identical twins. One entry per CDR3 protein, called by TCRdb with MiXCR from the 5' RACE reads. The data show 700,000 or so distinct CDR3 sequences, with approximately 9% seen just once and 0.75% to 1% held by the top ten. Separately, the same data were catalogued under a study of yellow fever vaccine responses in identical twins.

Specimen: PBMCs. The receptors stem from a woman under 30 in good health.

This clonotype came up a few times. This chain links TRBV7-8 with TRBJ2-1; D possibly corresponds to TRBD2 (6 bases). Between the trimmed V and J ends, which lost 5 bases and 9 bases, there was a span of 20 bases. CDR1 is SGHVS and CDR2 is FQNEAQ in the germline V gene. The CDR3 is 15 amino acids. CDR3 loop: CASSKAGSGTAEQFF. DNA for the CDR3: TGTGCCAGCAGCAAAGCTGGTAGCGGAACGGCTGAGCAGTTCTTC.

This clonotype was picked up a small number of times. The chain carries TRBV29-1 and TRBJ2-7; D call uncertain. The CDR3 consists of 11 residues. In germline, CDR1 is SQVTM, CDR2 ANQGSEA. V lost 7 bases and J 0 bases, leaving 7 bases between the germline ends. This CDR3 reads CSGTSSYEQYF. DNA of the CDR3: TGCAGCGGTACTTCCTCCTACGAGCAGTACTTC.

This chain connects TRBV5-1 to TRBJ2-1; possible D gene TRBD2, 6 bases. The CDR3 sequence is 16 residues long. Trimming pared 4 bases from V and 6 bases from J, leaving 20 bases between. Germline loops: CDR1 SGHRS, CDR2 YFSETQ. The CDR3 loop reads CASSTSGVEGGNEQFF. CDR3 bases: TGCGCCAGCAGCACCTCGGGGGTGGAGGGAGGCAATGAGCAGTTCTTC.

Comment on this clonotype: A single base separates this from a much larger clone, so it may be a read error. The V and J genes are TRBV4-1 and TRBJ2-1, with D possibly matching TRBD2 (5 bases). V was shortened by 0 bases and J by 0 bases, with 12 bases between the two germline ends. Germline CDR1 is MGHRA and CDR2 is YSYEKL. This CDR3 region has 17 residues. The CDR3 DNA sequence: TGCGCCAGCAGCCAAGAGGTCCGAGCGGACTCCTACAATGAGCAGTTCTTC. This sequence encodes CASSQEVRADSYNEQFF.

This clonotype was recorded at least ten times. The gene calls are TRBV6-5 and TRBJ1-1; D is possibly TRBD1 (5 bases). CDR3 length: 14 residues. Trimming pared 2 bases from V and 4 bases from J, leaving 11 bases between. Germline V CDR1 and CDR2: MNHEY, SVGAGI. CDR3 sequence reads: CASSYEGRATEAFF. DNA of the CDR3: TGTGCCAGCAGTTACGAGGGCAGGGCCACTGAAGCTTTCTTT.

This clonotype was counted a few times. The chain carries TRBV3-1 and TRBJ2-5; D is unresolved. Germline V lookup: CDR1 LGHDT, CDR2 YNNKEL (reference sequence). This CDR3 is built from 16 residues. The V gene lost 4 bases and the J gene lost 1 base, with 16 bases spanning the gap. In nucleotides, the CDR3 is TGTGCCAGCAGCCTCGGTGACAAGCGCACCCAAGAGACCCAGTACTTC. Translated, it gives CASSLGDKRTQETQYF.

This clonotype was recorded at least ten times. J is TRBJ2-1 and V is TRBV24-1; D not resolved. The length of the CDR3 is 17 residues. Germline V lookup: CDR1 KGHDR, CDR2 SFDVKD. Between the trimmed V and J ends, which lost 2 bases and 0 bases, there was a span of 13 bases. In DNA form, the CDR3 reads TGTGCCACCAGTGATTCACACAGCTTGAGCTCCTACAATGAGCAGTTCTTC. Translated, it gives CATSDSHSLSSYNEQFF.

The sample holds a few counts of this clonotype. The rearrangement links TRBV5-1 to TRBJ2-1; 15 bases agree with TRBD2. Losses at the gene ends were 0 bases for V and 2 bases for J; bases not matched to a gene: 3. This CDR3 has 18 amino acids. Germline values: CDR1 SGHRS, CDR2 YFSETQ. DNA for the CDR3: TGCGCCAGCAGCTTGGTAGGGACTAGCGGGGGGACCTACAATGAGCAGTTCTTC. Its protein is CASSLVGTSGGTYNEQFF.

The chain has TRBV6-1 and TRBJ2-5; the match to TRBD2 covers 8 bases. Trimming removed 7 bases from V and 4 bases from J; junction bases left unmatched: 8. The CDR3 extends over 14 amino acids. CDR1 and CDR2 (germline): MNHNS, SASEGT. CDR3 protein: CASNQPGLVETQYF. The CDR3 region has the DNA TGTGCCAGCAACCAACCGGGACTAGTAGAGACCCAGTACTTC.

The J gene is TRBJ2-3, the V gene TRBV11-3; D perhaps matches TRBD2 (5 bases). V lost 4 bases to trimming and J lost 1 base, with 18 bases between them. The CDR3 is 17 residues long. Germline V gene sequence: CDR1 SGHNT, CDR2 YENEEA. The CDR3 nucleotides read TGTGCCAGCAGCTCCCGACTACGTGACGGTGGCACAGATACGCAGTATTTT. This codes for CASSSRLRDGGTDTQYF.

This clonotype has at least ten counts. The V call is TRBV29-1, the J call TRBJ2-3; D is unresolved. CDR1 and CDR2 from the germline V gene are SQVTM and ANQGSEA. The ends were cut back, 7 bases at V and 2 bases at J, with 16 bases in the middle. There are 14 residues in the CDR3. The CDR3 nucleotides read TGCAGCGGGGCCTTAACAGTTTCCACAGATACGCAGTATTTT. Translation gives CSGALTVSTDTQYF.

This clonotype was recorded a few times. The CDR3 DNA follows: TGCAGCGTTGTTTTTGGGACAGGGGGACCAGAGACCCAGTACTTC. It codes for CSVVFGTGGPETQYF. The chain couples TRBV29-1 to TRBJ2-5; 11 nucleotides line up with TRBD1. CDR3 size: 15 residues. Germline CDR1 SQVTM, CDR2 ANQGSEA. V gave up 4 bases and J gave up 4 bases; unmatched junction bases: 8.

This clonotype has a count of ten or more. CDR3 loop: CASSLVDRGGTEAFF. The DNA of the CDR3 is TGCGCCAGCAGCTTGGTGGACAGGGGCGGCACTGAAGCTTTCTTT. The V and J genes are TRBV5-1 and TRBJ1-1; 9 bases are a match to TRBD1. This CDR3 comprises 15 residues. The germline gives CDR1 SGHRS, CDR2 YFSETQ. Trimming removed 0 bases from V and 4 bases from J; junction bases left unmatched: 4.

This clonotype was recorded at least ten times. The rearrangement uses TRBV24-1 and TRBJ2-5; D tentatively reads TRBD1 or TRBD2 (5 bases each). The CDR3 has 16 residues. Germline-derived CDR1 and CDR2 are KGHDR and SFDVKD. The V end lost 0 bases, the J end lost 2 bases, and 12 bases lay between the germline ends. The CDR3 loop is CATSDLSGAEQETQYF. The CDR3 DNA follows: TGTGCCACCAGTGATTTGTCCGGGGCCGAACAAGAGACCCAGTACTTC.

The CDR3 DNA reads as TGTGCCAGCAGTTACCGCGGGAACGGCCACGAGCAGTACTTC. Amino acid sequence: CASSYRGNGHEQYF. The rearrangement uses TRBV6-5 and TRBJ2-7, with D possibly being TRBD2 (6 bases). The CDR3 runs to 14 residues. Germline CDR1 and CDR2: MNHEY and SVGAGI. V lost 2 bases and J 5 bases, leaving 13 bases between the germline ends.

The chain is built from TRBV11-1 and TRBJ2-5; perhaps TRBD1 as D (6 bases). Per the germline V gene, CDR1 is SGHAT and CDR2 is FQDESV (reference sequence). The V and J ends lost 5 bases and 2 bases respectively, with 24 bases between them. This CDR3 comprises 18 residues. CDR3 residues: CASSKPGHTRKGQETQYF. CDR3 nucleotide sequence: TGTGCCAGCAGCAAACCGGGACACACGAGAAAGGGACAAGAGACCCAGTACTTC.

At least ten counts were recorded for this clonotype. The chain combines TRBV12-3 or TRBV12-4 with TRBJ2-3; D remains ambiguous. This CDR3 comprises 15 residues. V was clipped by 1 base and J by 0 bases, with 8 bases between them. In DNA, the CDR3 is TGTGCCAGCAGTTTAGTAGGAACTAGCACAGATACGCAGTATTTT. Residues: CASSLVGTSTDTQYF.

This clonotype was counted between two and nine times. V usage is TRBV12-3 or TRBV12-4 and J usage is TRBJ1-1; 7 bases are a match to TRBD1. The CDR3 is made up of 15 amino acids. J lost 7 bases, V lost 6 bases, and 14 bases had no gene match. CDR3 DNA sequence: TGTGCCAGCAGCCCAAGGGGGCAGATGAGGAGTGAAGCTTTCTTT. This codes for CASSPRGQMRSEAFF.

In this sample, this clonotype turned up once. CDR3 in amino acids: CSSLKQDFSYEQYF. CDR3 coding DNA: TGCAGTTCCCTAAAGCAGGACTTCTCCTACGAGCAGTACTTC. V is TRBV20-1 and J is TRBJ2-7, with D perhaps TRBD2 (5 bases). CDR3 length equals 14 residues. The V end was cut by 8 bases, the J end by 0 bases, with 17 bases between. CDR1 DFQATT and CDR2 SNEGSKA come from the germline V gene (reference sequence).